This is a list of T cell receptor beta chains from one sample in a study of blood T cell repertoires in COVID-19. TCRdb's copy holds only in-frame clones and misses some; the assay was immunoSEQ multiplex PCR. The table shows roughly 100,000 clones, with under 95% occurring only once. Sequenced input: peripheral blood. The receptor source for this set is a woman aged 50 to 65 in a cohort sampled during active COVID-19. CDR3s include the opening cysteine and the closing phenylalanine or tryptophan. A D gene is named only where the DNA matches it firmly. Not all rows give a size; the values are once, few, many and, for expanded clones, a class.

>TRBD1|NA|TRBJ1-5|TRBV10-3
TGTGCCATCAGTGCCCTTGGGACAGGGGGCGGTCAGCCCCAGCATTTT
CAISALGTGGGQPQHF
>TRBD2|few|TRBJ2-3|TRBV7-9
TGTGCCAGCAGCGAGACTAGCGGGGGGGCGGATACGCAGTATTTT
CASSETSGGADTQYF
>NA|NA|TRBJ1-4|TRBV15
TGTGCCACCAGCAGAGATTTAGTCTTAGAAAAACTGTTTTTT
CATSRDLVLEKLFF
>TRBD2|NA|TRBJ2-7|TRBV5-4
TGTGCCAGCAGCCCAGGGACTAGCGGGACCGCCTACGAGCAGTACTTC
CASSPGTSGTAYEQYF
>NA|NA|TRBJ1-1|TRBV30
TGTGCCTGGAAATTCCCCCTCCATGCCTTAGGGGCAGCTTTCTTT
CAWKFPLHALGAAFF
>TRBD1|NA|TRBJ2-2|TRBV5-1
TGCGCCAGCAGCTCCCGGACAGGGCTGAACACCGGGGAGCTGTTTTTT
CASSSRTGLNTGELFF
>TRBD2|once|TRBJ2-2|TRBV19
TGTGCCAGTAGTAGTCCACCGGGGGGGGTGACCGGGGAGCTGTTTTTT
CASSSPPGGVTGELFF
>TRBD2|NA|TRBJ2-3|TRBV18
TGTGCCAGCTCACCACCGGGACTAGCGGGAGTAGATACGCAGTATTTT
CASSPPGLAGVDTQYF
>TRBD1|NA|TRBJ1-1|TRBV4-1
TGCGCCAGCAGCCAAGCGGGACAGGGTCTTATGAACACTGAAGCTTTCTTT
CASSQAGQGLMNTEAFF
>NA|NA|TRBJ2-3|TRBV11-2
TGTGCCAGCAGAGGGGGTCCCGCAGATACGCAGTATTTT
CASRGGPADTQYF
>NA|NA|TRBJ1-5|TRBV6-6
TGTGCCAGCAGAGGGGGAGTCGGTCAGCCCCAGCATTTT
CASRGGVGQPQHF
>NA|NA|TRBJ1-1|TRBV5-1
TGCGCCAGCACCTTGGCCGTTTTCCCTAACACTGAAGCTTTCTTT
CASTLAVFPNTEAFF
>NA|NA|TRBJ1-1|TRBV5-4
TGTGCCAGCAGTCTCGCGAGACAAGAAGCTTTCTTT
CASSLARQEAFF
>NA|NA|TRBJ2-2|TRBV29-1
TGCAGCGTTGACGCTACAGGGTCGAACACCGGGGAGCTGTTTTTT
CSVDATGSNTGELFF
>NA|NA|TRBJ1-2|TRBV29-1
TGCAGCGTTTCCGGGGGATACAACTATGGCTACACCTTC
CSVSGGYNYGYTF
>TRBD2|NA|TRBJ2-3|TRBV27
TGTGCCAGCAGTCGGGGGGGCAGTACAGATACGCAGTATTTT
CASSRGGSTDTQYF
>TRBD1|NA|TRBJ2-7|TRBV7-2
TGTGCCAGCAGCCTTTCCGGGACAGGGTCGTACGAGCAGTACTTC
CASSLSGTGSYEQYF
>NA|once|TRBJ2-7|TRBV29-1
TGCAGCGTGCGACCTCGGGGGATCAGCTCCTACGAGCAGTACTTC
CSVRPRGISSYEQYF
>NA|NA|TRBJ1-2|TRBV7-9
TGTGCCAGCAGCTTAGATCGTTATGGCTACACCTTC
CASSLDRYGYTF
>TRBD1|NA|TRBJ1-4|TRBV2
TGTGCCAAACGAGGGACAGGAAGTAGCGAAAAACTGTTTTTT
CAKRGTGSSEKLFF
>NA|NA|TRBJ1-1|TRBV5-4
TGTGCCAGCAGCTTGGCAGGGAACACTGAAGCTTTCTTT
CASSLAGNTEAFF
>TRBD1|NA|TRBJ1-5|TRBV30
TGTGCCTGGAGTGTACTTGAGGGGACAGGTCAGCCCCAGCATTTT
CAWSVLEGTGQPQHF
>TRBD1|few|TRBJ1-1|TRBV19
TGTGCCAGTAGTATCCGCCAGGGGGTCTTGAACACTGAAGCTTTCTTT
CASSIRQGVLNTEAFF
>TRBD2|NA|TRBJ2-2|TRBV7-3
TGTGCCAGCAGCCGTGGAGGGGCGGGAGAGGAGGAGCTGTTTTTT
CASSRGGAGEEELFF
>NA|NA|TRBJ2-7|TRBV3-1/TRBV3-2
TGTGCCAGCAGCCAAGAGGGCAGTTCCTACGAGCAGTACTTC
CASSQEGSSYEQYF
>NA|NA|TRBJ1-2|TRBV5-1
TGCGCCAGCAGCTTGGGCCAGGGATATAACTATGGCTACACCTTC
CASSLGQGYNYGYTF
>NA|NA|TRBJ1-6|TRBV7-2
TGTGCCAGCAGCTTTCAGGGTCGAAATTCACCCCTCCACTTT
CASSFQGRNSPLHF
>TRBD1|NA|TRBJ2-2|TRBV3-1/TRBV3-2
TGTGCCAGCCGGACAGGGCTAACCGGGGAGCTGTTTTTT
CASRTGLTGELFF
>NA|NA|TRBJ1-3|TRBV6-5
TGTGCCAGCACCCAGGGGCAGAGCGGAAACACCATATATTTT
CASTQGQSGNTIYF
>NA|NA|TRBJ2-1|TRBV5-1
TGCGCCAGTACCACTGGGCAGACCAATGAGCAGTTCTTC
CASTTGQTNEQFF
>NA|NA|TRBJ2-2|TRBV10-1
TGCGCCAGCAGTGAGGGGGGGAAGAACACCGGGGAGCTGTTTTTT
CASSEGGKNTGELFF
>TRBD2|NA|TRBJ2-2|TRBV14
TGTGCCAGCAGCCAAGGGACTAGTCGCATGTCCGGGGAGCTGTTTTTT
CASSQGTSRMSGELFF
>TRBD2|NA|TRBJ2-1|TRBV6-5
TGTGCCAGCAGAAGACTAGCGGGAGTCAATGAGCAGTTCTTC
CASRRLAGVNEQFF
>TRBD1|NA|TRBJ1-2|TRBV28
TGTGCCAGCAGCTCGGGACAGGAGTATGGCTACACCTTC
CASSSGQEYGYTF
>TRBD2|NA|TRBJ2-5|TRBV19
TGTGCCAGTAGTATAGGAAGACTAGCGGGGGGTGAGACCCAGTACTTC
CASSIGRLAGGETQYF
>NA|few|TRBJ1-5|TRBV21-1
TGTGCCCGCGAGACAGGGGGCGAACAGCCCCAGCATTTT
CARETGGEQPQHF
>TRBD2|NA|TRBJ2-1|TRBV11-1
TGTGCCAGCAGCTTAGCGCTAGCGGGGGGGCAAAATGAGCAGTTCTTC
CASSLALAGGQNEQFF
>TRBD1|NA|TRBJ2-1|TRBV6-5
TGTGCCAGCAGGTGGACAGGGAGTCGTGAGCAGTTCTTC
CASRWTGSREQFF
>NA|NA|TRBJ2-5|TRBV6-1
TGTGCCAGCAGTGAACGACAGGGGAGGGCCCAGTACTTC
CASSERQGRAQYF
>NA|NA|TRBJ1-3|TRBV9
TGTGCCAGCAGCTCAGTCCCGGGCTCTGGAAACACCATATATTTT
CASSSVPGSGNTIYF
>NA|NA|TRBJ2-7|TRBV5-8
TGTGCCAGCAGCCCGAACAGTGCCTCCTACGAGCAGTACTTC
CASSPNSASYEQYF
>TRBD1|NA|TRBJ1-6|TRBV18
TGTGCCAGCTCACCACCGGACAGGTGGAATTCACCCCTCCACTTT
CASSPPDRWNSPLHF
>TRBD1|NA|TRBJ1-1|TRBV11-2
TGTGCCAGCAGCTTAGTAACAGGGGGTGACACTGAAGCTTTCTTT
CASSLVTGGDTEAFF
>TRBD2|NA|TRBJ2-7|TRBV15
TGTGCCACCAGCAGGGGACTAGCGGGAGAGGCTGAGCAGTACTTC
CATSRGLAGEAEQYF
>NA|NA|TRBJ1-3|TRBV21-1
NA
CASSLKGVVGPGNTIYF
>NA|NA|TRBJ1-1|TRBV6-5
TGTGCCAGCAGCGGAGACACTGAAGCTTTCTTT
CASSGDTEAFF
>NA|NA|TRBJ2-2|TRBV5-1
TGCGCCAGCAGCCCTACCATTCCCGCGAACACCGGGGAGCTGTTTTTT
CASSPTIPANTGELFF
>NA|few|TRBJ1-2|TRBV5-1
TGCGCCAGCAGCTGGGTAGGGGGTAACTATGGCTACACCTTC
CASSWVGGNYGYTF
>TRBD2|NA|TRBJ2-5|TRBV28
TGTGCCAGCAGTCCCCTGGGGGGAGGGCGGCAAGAGACCCAGTACTTC
CASSPLGGGRQETQYF
>TRBD1|NA|TRBJ1-5|TRBV28
TGTGCCAGCAGTGGACAGGGAGCCGGTGGCAATCAGCCCCAGCATTTT
CASSGQGAGGNQPQHF
>TRBD1|NA|TRBJ2-6|TRBV19
TGTGCCAGTAGTTCCTCCGGGACAGGGGGAGCTGGGGCCAACGTCCTGACTTTC
CASSSSGTGGAGANVLTF
>NA|once|TRBJ2-7|TRBV12-3/TRBV12-4
TGTGCCAGCAGCCTCCGGGAAGCATACGAGCAGTACTTC
CASSLREAYEQYF
>NA|NA|TRBJ1-2|TRBV10-2
TGCGCCAGCAGTGGGCAGGGGTATAGGCAAGGCTACACCTTC
CASSGQGYRQGYTF
>NA|NA|TRBJ1-5|TRBV10-3
TGTGCCATCAGTGAGTCGTCGGGGGAACAGCCCCAGCATTTT
CAISESSGEQPQHF
>NA|NA|TRBJ2-5|TRBV7-9
TGTGCCAGCAGCCTGCGACAGAATGCGGAGACCCAGTACTTC
CASSLRQNAETQYF
>TRBD2|NA|TRBJ2-1|TRBV7-8
TGTGCCAGCAGCCTGACTAGCGGGAGAGGGCAGTTCTTC
CASSLTSGRGQFF
>NA|NA|TRBJ1-2|TRBV14
TGTGCCAGCAGCACGGACACGAAGGGTTATGGCTACACCTTC
CASSTDTKGYGYTF
>TRBD1|NA|TRBJ2-2|TRBV7-2
TGTGCCAGCAGCTTAACTAAGGGGGCCTACGGGGAGCTGTTTTTT
CASSLTKGAYGELFF
>NA|NA|TRBJ2-1|TRBV5-1
TGCGCCAGCAGCTTGGATTTTGGTAGATACAATGAGCAGTTCTTC
CASSLDFGRYNEQFF
>NA|NA|TRBJ2-2|TRBV9
TGTGCCAGCAGCCCCCAGGCAGCGGCGAACACCGGGGAGCTGTTTTTT
CASSPQAAANTGELFF